This T cell receptor (beta chain) was profiled in a study of cytomegalovirus exposure and HLA in healthy donors. The study, taken as a whole, reports: Rare TCR sequences predominated, though certain public TCRs were found in many donors. Highly shared sequence variants in one cluster were likely a sequencing artifact.

Details on this clone: Its matching antigen is unknown.

V gave up 8 bases and J gave up 4 bases; unmatched junction bases: 6. Germline values: CDR1 SNHLY, CDR2 FYNNEI. The CDR3 consists of 14 residues. 60 Vbeta and 13 Jbeta primers were used in PCR. Sequencing used immunoSEQ multiplex PCR; TCRdb keeps in-frame clones, though not all of them. This sample carries approximately 27,000 clones, 62% of them seen once, and the ten largest clones take around two fifths. This chain links TRBV2 with TRBJ2-1; 9 bases match TRBD1. The TCR originated in a male donor in good health and CMV-seropositive. The sequenced sample consisted of PBMCs. The CDR3, as DNA: TGTGCCAGCCGGCGACAGGGGGTATACAATGAGCAGTTCTTC. Translating it yields CASRRQGVYNEQFF.